This note documents a single T cell receptor beta chain sequence. This specimen belongs to a study of PD-1 blockade in classical Hodgkin lymphoma. The protocol was immunoSEQ multiplex PCR, while the TCRdb copy is restricted to in-frame clones and leaves out a portion. The sample carries 50,000 or so clones, around 90% recorded once. V lost 3 bases to trimming and J lost 2 bases, with 10 bases between them. Germline values: CDR1 MNHEY, CDR2 SMNVEV (reference sequence). The CDR3 is made up of 14 amino acids. Time point here: cycle 4 day 1 (C4D1), after more than five weeks of nivolumab. Every patient experienced relapse after autologous stem cell transplantation, and brentuximab vedotin exposure varied.

The specimen comprised peripheral blood mononuclear cells (PBMCs), sampled before the fourth cycle of nivolumab. The receptor was isolated from a human donor with classical Hodgkin lymphoma. This chain links TRBV27 with TRBJ1-1; D not resolved. The CDR3 is CASSFSDRNTEAFF. DNA for the CDR3: TGTGCCAGCAGTTTTTCCGACCGAAACACTGAAGCTTTCTTT.